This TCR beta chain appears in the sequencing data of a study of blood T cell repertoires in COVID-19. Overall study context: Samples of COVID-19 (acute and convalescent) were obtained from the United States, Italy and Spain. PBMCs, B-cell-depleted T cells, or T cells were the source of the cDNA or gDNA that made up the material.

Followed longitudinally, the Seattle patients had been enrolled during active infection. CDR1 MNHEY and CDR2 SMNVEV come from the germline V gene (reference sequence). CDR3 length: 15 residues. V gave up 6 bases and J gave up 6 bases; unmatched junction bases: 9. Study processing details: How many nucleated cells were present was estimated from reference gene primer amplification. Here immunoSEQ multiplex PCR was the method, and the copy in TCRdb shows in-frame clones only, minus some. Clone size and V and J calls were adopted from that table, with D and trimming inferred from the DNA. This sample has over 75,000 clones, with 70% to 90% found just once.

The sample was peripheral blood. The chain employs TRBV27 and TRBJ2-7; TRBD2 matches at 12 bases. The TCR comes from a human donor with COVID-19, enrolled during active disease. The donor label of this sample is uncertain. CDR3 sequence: CASRPGLAGRIEQYF. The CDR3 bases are TGTGCCAGCAGGCCAGGACTAGCGGGGAGAATCGAGCAGTACTTC.